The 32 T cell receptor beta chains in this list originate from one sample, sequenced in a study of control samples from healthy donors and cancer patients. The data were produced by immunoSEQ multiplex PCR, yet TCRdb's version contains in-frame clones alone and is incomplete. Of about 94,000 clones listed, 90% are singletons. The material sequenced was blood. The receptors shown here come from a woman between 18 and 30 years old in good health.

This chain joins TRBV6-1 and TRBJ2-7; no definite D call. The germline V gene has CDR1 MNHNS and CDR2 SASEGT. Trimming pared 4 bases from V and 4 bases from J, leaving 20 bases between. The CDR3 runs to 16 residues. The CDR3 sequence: CASSANTGSWIYEQYF. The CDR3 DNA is TGTGCCAGCAGTGCCAATACCGGGTCTTGGATTTACGAGCAGTACTTC.

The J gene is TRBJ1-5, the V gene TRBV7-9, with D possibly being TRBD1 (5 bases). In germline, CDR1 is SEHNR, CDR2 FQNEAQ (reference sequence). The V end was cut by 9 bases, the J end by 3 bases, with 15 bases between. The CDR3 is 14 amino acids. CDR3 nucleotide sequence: TGTGCCAGTACCGGGGACCTTCCCAATCAGCCCCAGCATTTT. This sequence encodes CASTGDLPNQPQHF.

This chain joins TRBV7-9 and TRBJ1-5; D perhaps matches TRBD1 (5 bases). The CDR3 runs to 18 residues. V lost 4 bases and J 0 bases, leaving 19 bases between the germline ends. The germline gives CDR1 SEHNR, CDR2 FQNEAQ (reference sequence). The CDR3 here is CASSSTPGRLYSNQPQHF. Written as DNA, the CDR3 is TGTGCCAGCAGCTCCACCCCGGGACGCCTATATAGCAATCAGCCCCAGCATTTT.

The CDR3 DNA sequence: TGTGCCAGCAGCTTAGTTCGGACCACCGGGGAGCTGTTTTTT. This sequence encodes CASSLVRTTGELFF. The chain is built from TRBV7-2 and TRBJ2-2; D unclear. The CDR3 is made up of 14 amino acids. The V and J ends lost 1 base and 4 bases respectively, with 7 bases between them. From germline, CDR1 is SGHTA and CDR2 FQGNSA.

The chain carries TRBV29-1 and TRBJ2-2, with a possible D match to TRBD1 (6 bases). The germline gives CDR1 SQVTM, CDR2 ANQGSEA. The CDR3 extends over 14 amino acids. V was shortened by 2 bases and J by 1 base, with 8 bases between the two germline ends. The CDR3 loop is CSVETGLNTGELFF. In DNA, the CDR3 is TGCAGCGTTGAAACAGGGCTGAACACCGGGGAGCTGTTTTTT.

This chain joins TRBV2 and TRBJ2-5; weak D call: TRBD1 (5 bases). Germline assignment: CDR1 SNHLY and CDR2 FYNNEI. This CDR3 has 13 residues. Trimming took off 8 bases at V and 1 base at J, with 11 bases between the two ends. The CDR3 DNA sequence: TGTGCCAGCCAGGGAAAGGGCCAAGAGACCCAGTACTTC. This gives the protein CASQGKGQETQYF.

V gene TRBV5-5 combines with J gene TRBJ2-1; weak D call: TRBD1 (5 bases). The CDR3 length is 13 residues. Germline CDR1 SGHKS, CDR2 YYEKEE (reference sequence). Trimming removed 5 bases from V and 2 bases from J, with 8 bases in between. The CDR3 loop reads CASSSDTYNEQFF. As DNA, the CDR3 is TGTGCCAGCAGTTCGGACACCTACAATGAGCAGTTCTTC.

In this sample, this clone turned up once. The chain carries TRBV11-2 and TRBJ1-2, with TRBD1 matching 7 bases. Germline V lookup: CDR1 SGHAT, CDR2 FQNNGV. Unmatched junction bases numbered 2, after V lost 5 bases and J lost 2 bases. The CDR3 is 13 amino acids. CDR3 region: CASSPRGNYGYTF. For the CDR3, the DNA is TGTGCCAGCAGCCCCAGGGGGAACTATGGCTACACCTTC.

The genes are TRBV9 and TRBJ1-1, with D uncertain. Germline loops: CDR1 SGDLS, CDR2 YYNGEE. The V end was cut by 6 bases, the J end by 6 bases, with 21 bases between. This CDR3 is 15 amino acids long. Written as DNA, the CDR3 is TGTGCCAGCAACGGTGGGATCTCGGGTGTAGCTGAAGCTTTCTTT. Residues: CASNGGISGVAEAFF.

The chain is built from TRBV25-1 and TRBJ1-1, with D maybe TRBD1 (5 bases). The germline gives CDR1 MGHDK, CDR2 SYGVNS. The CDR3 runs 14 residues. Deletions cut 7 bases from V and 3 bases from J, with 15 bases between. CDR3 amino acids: CASTGSGGDTEAFF. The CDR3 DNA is TGTGCCAGCACGGGGAGTGGGGGGGACACTGAAGCTTTCTTT.

CDR3 sequence (DNA): TGTGCCAGCAGCCACGAAAACACCCCCGGGACAGATGGCTACACCTTC. It codes for CASSHENTPGTDGYTF. The chain is built from TRBV7-9 and TRBJ1-2, with 7 bases lining up with TRBD1. The CDR3 totals 16 residues. Losses at the gene ends were 5 bases for V and 6 bases for J; bases not matched to a gene: 15. Germline V gene lookup returns CDR1 SEHNR and CDR2 FQNEAQ (reference sequence).

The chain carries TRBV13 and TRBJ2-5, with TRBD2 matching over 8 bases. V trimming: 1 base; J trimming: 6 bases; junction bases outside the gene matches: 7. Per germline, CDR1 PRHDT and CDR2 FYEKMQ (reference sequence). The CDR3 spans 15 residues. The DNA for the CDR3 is TGTGCCAGCAGCTTAGCTAGCGGGTCCCCCAAGACCCAGTACTTC. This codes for CASSLASGSPKTQYF.

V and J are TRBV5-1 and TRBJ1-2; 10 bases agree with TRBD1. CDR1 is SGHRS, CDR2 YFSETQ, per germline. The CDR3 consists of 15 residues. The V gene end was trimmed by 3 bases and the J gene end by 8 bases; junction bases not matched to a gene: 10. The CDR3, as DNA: TGCGCCAGCAGCTCGCAGGTGGGGACAGGGGACGGCTACACCTTC. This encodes CASSSQVGTGDGYTF.

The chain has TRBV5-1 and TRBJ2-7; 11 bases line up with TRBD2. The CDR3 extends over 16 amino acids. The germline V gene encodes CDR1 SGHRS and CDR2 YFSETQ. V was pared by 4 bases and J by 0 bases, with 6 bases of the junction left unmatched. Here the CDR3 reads CASSRLTSGGSYEQYF. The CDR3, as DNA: TGCGCCAGCAGCCGTCTAACTAGCGGGGGCTCCTACGAGCAGTACTTC.

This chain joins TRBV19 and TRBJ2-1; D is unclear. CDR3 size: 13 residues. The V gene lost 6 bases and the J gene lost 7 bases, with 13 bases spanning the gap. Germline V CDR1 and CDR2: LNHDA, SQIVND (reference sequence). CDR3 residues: CASRGNARNEQFF. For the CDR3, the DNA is TGTGCCAGTAGGGGAAACGCTAGGAATGAGCAGTTCTTC.

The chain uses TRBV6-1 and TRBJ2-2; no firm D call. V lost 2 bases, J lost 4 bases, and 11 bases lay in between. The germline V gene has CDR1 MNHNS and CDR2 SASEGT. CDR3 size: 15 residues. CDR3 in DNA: TGTGCCAGCAGTGAAAACAAGGGTGGCACCGGGGAGCTGTTTTTT. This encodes CASSENKGGTGELFF.

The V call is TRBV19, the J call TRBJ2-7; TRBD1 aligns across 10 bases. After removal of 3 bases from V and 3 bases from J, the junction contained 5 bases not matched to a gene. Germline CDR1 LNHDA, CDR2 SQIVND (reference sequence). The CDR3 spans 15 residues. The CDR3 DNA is TGTGCCAGTAGTATCTCGGACAGGGGGGGCTACGAGCAGTACTTC. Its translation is CASSISDRGGYEQYF.

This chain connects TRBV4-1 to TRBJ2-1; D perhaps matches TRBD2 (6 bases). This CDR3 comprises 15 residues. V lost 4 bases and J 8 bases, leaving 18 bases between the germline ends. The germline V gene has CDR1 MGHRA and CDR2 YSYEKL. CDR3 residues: CASSPPTRGNHEQFF. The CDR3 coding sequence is TGCGCCAGCAGCCCGCCGACTAGAGGAAACCATGAGCAGTTCTTC.

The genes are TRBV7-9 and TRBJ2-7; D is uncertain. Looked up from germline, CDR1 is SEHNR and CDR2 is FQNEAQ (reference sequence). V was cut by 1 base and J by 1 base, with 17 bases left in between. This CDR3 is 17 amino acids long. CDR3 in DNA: TGTGCCAGCAGCTTAGTACGGGCAGATGAGAGATCCTACGAGCAGTACTTC. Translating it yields CASSLVRADERSYEQYF.

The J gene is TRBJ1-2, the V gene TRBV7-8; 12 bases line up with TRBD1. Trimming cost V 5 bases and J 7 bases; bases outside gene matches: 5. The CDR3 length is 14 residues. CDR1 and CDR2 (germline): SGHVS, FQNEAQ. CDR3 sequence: CASSPGTGGSGYTF. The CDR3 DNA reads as TGTGCCAGCAGCCCTGGGACAGGGGGCTCTGGCTACACCTTC.

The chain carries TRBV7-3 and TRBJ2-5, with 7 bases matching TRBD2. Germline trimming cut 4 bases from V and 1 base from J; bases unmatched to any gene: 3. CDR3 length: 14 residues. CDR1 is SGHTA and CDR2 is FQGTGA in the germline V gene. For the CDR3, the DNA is TGTGCCAGCAGCTGGGGGGGAGTCCAAGAGACCCAGTACTTC. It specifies CASSWGGVQETQYF.

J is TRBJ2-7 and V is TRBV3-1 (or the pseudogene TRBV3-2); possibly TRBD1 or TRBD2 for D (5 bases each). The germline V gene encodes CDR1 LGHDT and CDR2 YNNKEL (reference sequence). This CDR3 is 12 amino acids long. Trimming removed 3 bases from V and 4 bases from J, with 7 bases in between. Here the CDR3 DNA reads TGTGCCAGCAGCCAGGGACGGTACGAGCAGTACTTC. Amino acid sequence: CASSQGRYEQYF.

CDR3 nucleotide sequence: TGTGCCAGCAGCTCTCCAGCTGGAAACACCATATATTTT. Translation: CASSSPAGNTIYF. The gene calls are TRBV7-2 and TRBJ1-3; no clear D gene. CDR1 is SGHTA, CDR2 FQGNSA, per germline. The germline V and J ends were trimmed by 4 bases and 2 bases, with 6 bases remaining between them. This CDR3 spans 13 amino acids.

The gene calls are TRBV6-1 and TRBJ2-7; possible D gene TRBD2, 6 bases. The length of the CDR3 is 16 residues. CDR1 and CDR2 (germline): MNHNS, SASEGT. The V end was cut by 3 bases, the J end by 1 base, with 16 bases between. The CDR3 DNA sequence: TGTGCCAGCAGTGAGAGACCTGGGGACTTATCCTACGAGCAGTACTTC. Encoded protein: CASSERPGDLSYEQYF.

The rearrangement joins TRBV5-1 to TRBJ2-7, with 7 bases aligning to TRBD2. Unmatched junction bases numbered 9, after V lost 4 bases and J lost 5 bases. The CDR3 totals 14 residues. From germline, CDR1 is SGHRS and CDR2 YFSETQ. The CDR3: CASSHGGGENEQYF. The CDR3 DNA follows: TGCGCCAGCAGCCACGGTGGGGGGGAGAACGAGCAGTACTTC. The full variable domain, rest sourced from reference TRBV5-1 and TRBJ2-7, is KAGVTQTPRYLIKTRGQQVTLSCSPISGHRSVSWYQQTPGQGLQFLFEYFSETQRNKGNFPGRFSGRQFSNSRSEMNVSTLELGDSALYLCASSHGGGENEQYFGPGTRLTVT.

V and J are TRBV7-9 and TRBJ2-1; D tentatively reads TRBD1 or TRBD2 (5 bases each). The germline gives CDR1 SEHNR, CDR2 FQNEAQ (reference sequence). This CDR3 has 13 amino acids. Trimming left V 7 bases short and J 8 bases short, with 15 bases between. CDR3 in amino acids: CASITPLGDEQFF. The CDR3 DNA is TGTGCCAGCATCACTCCCCTGGGGGATGAGCAGTTCTTC.

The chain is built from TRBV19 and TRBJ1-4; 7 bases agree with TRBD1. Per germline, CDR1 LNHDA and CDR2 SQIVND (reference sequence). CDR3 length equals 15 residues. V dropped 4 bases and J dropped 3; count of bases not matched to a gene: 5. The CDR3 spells CASSTARGANEKLFF. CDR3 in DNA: TGTGCCAGTAGTACAGCCAGGGGGGCTAATGAAAAACTGTTTTTT.

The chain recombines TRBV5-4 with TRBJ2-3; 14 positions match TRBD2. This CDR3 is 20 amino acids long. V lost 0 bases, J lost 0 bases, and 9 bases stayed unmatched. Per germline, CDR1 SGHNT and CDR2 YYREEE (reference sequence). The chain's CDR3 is CASSLESGLAGASSTDTQYF. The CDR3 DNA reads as TGTGCCAGCAGCTTGGAATCGGGACTAGCGGGGGCGTCTAGCACAGATACGCAGTATTTT.

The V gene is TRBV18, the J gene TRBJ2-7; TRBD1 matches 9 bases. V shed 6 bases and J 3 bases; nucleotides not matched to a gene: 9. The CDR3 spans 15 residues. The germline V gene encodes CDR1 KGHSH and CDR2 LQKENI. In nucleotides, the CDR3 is TGTGCCAGCTCGACAGGGGGGGGACAGGACTACGAGCAGTACTTC. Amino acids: CASSTGGGQDYEQYF. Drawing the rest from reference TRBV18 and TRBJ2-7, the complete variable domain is NAGVMQNPRHLVRRRGQEARLRCSPMKGHSHVYWYRQLPEEGLKFMVYLQKENIIDESGMPKERFSAEFPKEGPSILRIQQVVRGDSAAYFCASSTGGGQDYEQYFGPGTRLTVT.

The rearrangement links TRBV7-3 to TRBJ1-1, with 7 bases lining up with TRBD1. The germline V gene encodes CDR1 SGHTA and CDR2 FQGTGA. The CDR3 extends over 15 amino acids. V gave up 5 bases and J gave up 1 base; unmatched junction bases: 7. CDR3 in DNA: TGTGCCAGCAGCCCAACCGGGACAGCGAACACTGAAGCTTTCTTT. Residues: CASSPTGTANTEAFF.

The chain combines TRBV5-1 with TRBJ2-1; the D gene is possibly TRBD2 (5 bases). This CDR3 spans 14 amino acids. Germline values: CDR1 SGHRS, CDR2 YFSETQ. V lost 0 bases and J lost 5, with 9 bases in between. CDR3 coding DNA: TGCGCCAGCAGCTTGGGGACTGGAAACAATGAGCAGTTCTTC. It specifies CASSLGTGNNEQFF.

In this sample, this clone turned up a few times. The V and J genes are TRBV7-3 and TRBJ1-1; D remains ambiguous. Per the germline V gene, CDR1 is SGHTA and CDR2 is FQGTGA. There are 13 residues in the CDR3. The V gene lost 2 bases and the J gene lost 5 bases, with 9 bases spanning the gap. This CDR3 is CASSLYERTEAFF. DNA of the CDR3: TGTGCCAGCAGCTTATATGAAAGGACTGAAGCTTTCTTT.